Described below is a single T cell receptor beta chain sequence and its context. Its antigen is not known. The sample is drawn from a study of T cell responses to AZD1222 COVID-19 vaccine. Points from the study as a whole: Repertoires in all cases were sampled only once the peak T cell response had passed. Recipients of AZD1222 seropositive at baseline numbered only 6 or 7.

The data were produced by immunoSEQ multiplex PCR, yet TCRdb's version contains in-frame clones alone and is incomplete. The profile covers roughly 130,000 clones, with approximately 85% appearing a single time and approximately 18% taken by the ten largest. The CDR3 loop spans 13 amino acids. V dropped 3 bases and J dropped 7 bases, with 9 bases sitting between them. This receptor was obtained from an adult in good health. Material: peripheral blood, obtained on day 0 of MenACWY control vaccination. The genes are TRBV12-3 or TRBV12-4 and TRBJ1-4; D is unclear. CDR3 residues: CASSLRSSEKLFF. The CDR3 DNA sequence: TGTGCCAGCAGTTTGAGGAGTTCTGAAAAACTGTTTTTT.